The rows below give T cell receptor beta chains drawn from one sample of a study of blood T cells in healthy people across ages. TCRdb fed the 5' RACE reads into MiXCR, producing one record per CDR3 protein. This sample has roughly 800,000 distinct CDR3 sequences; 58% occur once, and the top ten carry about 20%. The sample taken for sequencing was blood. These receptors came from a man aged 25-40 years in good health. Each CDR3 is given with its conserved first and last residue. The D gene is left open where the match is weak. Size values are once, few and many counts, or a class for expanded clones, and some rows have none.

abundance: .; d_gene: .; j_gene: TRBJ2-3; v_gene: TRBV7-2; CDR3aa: CASSSGSDTQYF; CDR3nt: TGTGCCAGCAGCTCAGGGTCAGATACGCAGTATTTT
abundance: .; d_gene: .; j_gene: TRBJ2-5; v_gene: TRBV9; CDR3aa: CASSVEGPTRSTQYF; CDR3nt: TGTGCCAGCAGCGTAGAAGGCCCTACCAGGAGTACCCAGTACTTC
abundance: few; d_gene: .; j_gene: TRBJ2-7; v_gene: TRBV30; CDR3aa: CAWSYNYEQYF; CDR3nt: TGTGCCTGGAGTTATAACTACGAGCAGTACTTC
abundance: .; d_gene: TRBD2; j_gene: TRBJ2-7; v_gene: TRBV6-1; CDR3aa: CASSPQRDYEQYF; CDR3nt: TGTGCCAGCAGCCCCCAGCGGGACTACGAGCAGTACTTC
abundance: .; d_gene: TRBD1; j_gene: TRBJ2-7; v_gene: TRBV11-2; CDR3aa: CASSLKFFGQGDSYEQYF; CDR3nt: TGTGCCAGCAGCTTAAAATTTTTCGGGCAGGGGGACTCCTACGAGCAGTACTTC
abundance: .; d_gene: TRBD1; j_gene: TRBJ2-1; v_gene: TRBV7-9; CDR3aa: CASARGQGKNEQFF; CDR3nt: TGTGCCAGCGCCCGGGGACAGGGGAAGAATGAGCAGTTCTTC
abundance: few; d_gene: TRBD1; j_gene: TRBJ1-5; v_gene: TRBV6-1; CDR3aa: CASSSTGGANQPQHF; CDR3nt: TGTGCCAGCAGTTCAACAGGGGGAGCGAATCAGCCCCAGCATTTT
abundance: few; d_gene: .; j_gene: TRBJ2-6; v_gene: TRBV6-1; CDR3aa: CASTARGSSAGANVLTF; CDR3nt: TGTGCCAGCACCGCCCGAGGGTCTTCTGCTGGGGCCAACGTCCTGACTTTC
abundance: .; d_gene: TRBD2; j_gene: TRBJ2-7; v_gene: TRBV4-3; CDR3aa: CASSQESGIYEQYF; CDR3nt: TGCGCCAGCAGCCAAGAGAGCGGGATCTACGAGCAGTACTTC
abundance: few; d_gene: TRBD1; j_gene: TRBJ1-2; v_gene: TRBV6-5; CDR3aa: CASSPRGFSYGYTF; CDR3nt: TGTGCCAGCAGTCCCAGGGGGTTTAGCTATGGCTACACCTTC
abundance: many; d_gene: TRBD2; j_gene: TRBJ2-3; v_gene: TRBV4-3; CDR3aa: CASSQAQREDTQYF; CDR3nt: TGCGCCAGCAGCCAAGCCCAGCGGGAGGATACGCAGTATTTT
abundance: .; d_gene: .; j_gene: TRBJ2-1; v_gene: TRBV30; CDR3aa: CAWGYTNEQFF; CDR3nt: TGTGCCTGGGGCTACACTAATGAGCAGTTCTTC
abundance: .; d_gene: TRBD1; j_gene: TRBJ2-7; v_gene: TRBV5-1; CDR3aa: CASSSRQGVDEQYF; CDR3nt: TGCGCCAGCAGCTCGCGACAGGGGGTAGACGAGCAGTACTTC
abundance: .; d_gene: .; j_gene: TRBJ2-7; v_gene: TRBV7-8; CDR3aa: CASSAPGAGGEIYEQYF; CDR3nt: TGTGCCAGCAGCGCCCCTGGTGCTGGGGGCGAAATCTACGAGCAGTACTTC
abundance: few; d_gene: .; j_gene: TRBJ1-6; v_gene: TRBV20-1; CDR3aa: CSAREGSPLHF; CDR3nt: TGCAGTGCTAGGGAAGGGTCACCCCTCCACTTT
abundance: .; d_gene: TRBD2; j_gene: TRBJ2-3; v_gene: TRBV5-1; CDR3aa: CASSLVLAGDTDTQYF; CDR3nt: TGCGCCAGCAGCTTGGTACTAGCGGGGGATACAGATACGCAGTATTTT
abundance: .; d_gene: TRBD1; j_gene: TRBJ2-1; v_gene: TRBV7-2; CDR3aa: CASRGTGVGEQFF; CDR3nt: TGTGCCAGTAGAGGGACAGGGGTAGGTGAGCAGTTCTTC
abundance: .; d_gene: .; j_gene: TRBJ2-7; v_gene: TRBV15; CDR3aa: CATSNRDASSYEQYF; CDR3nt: TGTGCCACCAGCAACCGGGACGCGAGCTCCTACGAGCAGTACTTC
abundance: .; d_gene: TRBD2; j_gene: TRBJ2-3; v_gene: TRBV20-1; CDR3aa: CSARVSGLVRPDTQYF; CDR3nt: TGCAGTGCTAGAGTATCAGGACTAGTAAGACCAGATACGCAGTATTTT
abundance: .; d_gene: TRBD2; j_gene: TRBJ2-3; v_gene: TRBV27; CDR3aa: CASSLLASAGGPDTQYF; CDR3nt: TGTGCCAGCAGTTTATTAGCGTCCGCGGGAGGCCCAGATACGCAGTATTTT
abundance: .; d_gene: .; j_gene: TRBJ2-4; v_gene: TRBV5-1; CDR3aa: CASSLGGSGKNIQYF; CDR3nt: TGCGCCAGCAGCTTGGGAGGGTCGGGCAAAAACATTCAGTACTTC
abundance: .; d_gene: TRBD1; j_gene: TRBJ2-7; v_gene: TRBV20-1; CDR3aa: CSARDLEGTAYEQYF; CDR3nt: TGCAGTGCTAGAGATCTGGAAGGGACAGCCTACGAGCAGTACTTC
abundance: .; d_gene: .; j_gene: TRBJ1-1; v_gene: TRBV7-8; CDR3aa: CASSSGQGHTEAFF; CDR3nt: TGTGCCAGCAGCTCCGGACAAGGCCACACTGAAGCTTTCTTT
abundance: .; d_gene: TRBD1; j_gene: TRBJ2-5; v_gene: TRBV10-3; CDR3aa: CAIGESGGQGRETQYF; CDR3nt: TGTGCCATCGGTGAGTCGGGCGGACAGGGGCGCGAGACCCAGTACTTC
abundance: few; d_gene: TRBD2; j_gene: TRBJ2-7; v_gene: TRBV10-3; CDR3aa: CAIKRPGTIYEQYF; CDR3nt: TGTGCCATCAAACGGCCCGGGACTATCTACGAGCAGTACTTC
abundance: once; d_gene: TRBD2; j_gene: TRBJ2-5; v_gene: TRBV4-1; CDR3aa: CASSQEELAGRTQYF; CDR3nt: TGCGCCAGCAGCCAAGAGGAATTAGCGGGACGGACCCAGTACTTC
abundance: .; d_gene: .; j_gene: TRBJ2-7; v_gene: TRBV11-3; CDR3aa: CASSLGPTGNEQYF; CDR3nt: TGTGCCAGCAGCTTGGGCCCCACAGGGAACGAGCAGTACTTC
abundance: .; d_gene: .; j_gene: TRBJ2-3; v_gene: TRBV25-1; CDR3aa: CASSERGFFADTQYF; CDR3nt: TGTGCCAGCAGTGAACGGGGGTTTTTCGCAGATACGCAGTATTTT
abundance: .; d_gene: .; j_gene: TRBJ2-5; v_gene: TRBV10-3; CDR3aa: CAISKGTNEQYF; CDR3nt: TGTGCCATCAGCAAGGGTACAAATGAGCAGTACTTC
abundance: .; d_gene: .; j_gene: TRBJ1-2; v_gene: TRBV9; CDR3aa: CASSVDTNYGYTF; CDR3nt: TGTGCCAGCAGCGTAGACACTAACTATGGCTACACCTTC
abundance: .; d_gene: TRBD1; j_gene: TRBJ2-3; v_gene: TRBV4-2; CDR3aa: CASSPVVQGEDTQYF; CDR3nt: TGTGCCAGCAGCCCCGTAGTACAGGGGGAAGATACGCAGTATTTT
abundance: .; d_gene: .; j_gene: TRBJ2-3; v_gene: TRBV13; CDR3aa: CASSRGGHTTDTQYF; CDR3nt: TGTGCCAGCAGCCGCGGGGGCCACACTACAGATACGCAGTATTTT
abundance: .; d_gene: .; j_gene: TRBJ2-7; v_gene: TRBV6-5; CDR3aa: CASRQGYGHYEQYF; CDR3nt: TGTGCCAGCAGGCAGGGGTATGGGCACTACGAGCAGTACTTC
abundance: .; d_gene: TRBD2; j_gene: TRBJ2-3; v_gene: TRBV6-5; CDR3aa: CASSYSSPLAGEDTQYF; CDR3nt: TGTGCCAGCAGTTACTCGAGTCCCCTAGCGGGGGAAGATACGCAGTATTTT
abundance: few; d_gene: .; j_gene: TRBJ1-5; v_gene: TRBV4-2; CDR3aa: CASSQEVQGFQPQHF; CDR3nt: TGTGCCAGCAGCCAAGAAGTACAGGGTTTTCAGCCCCAGCATTTT
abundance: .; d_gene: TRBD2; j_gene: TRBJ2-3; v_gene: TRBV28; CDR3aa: CASLRGGSSGDTDTQYF; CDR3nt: TGTGCCAGCTTACGCGGGGGCAGTAGCGGGGACACAGATACGCAGTATTTT
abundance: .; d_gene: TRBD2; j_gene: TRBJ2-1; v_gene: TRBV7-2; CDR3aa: CASSRGGGEKYEQFF; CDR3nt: TGTGCCAGCAGCCGAGGTGGGGGGGAGAAATATGAGCAGTTCTTC
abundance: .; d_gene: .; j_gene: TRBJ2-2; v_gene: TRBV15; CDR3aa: CATSGRLEGELFF; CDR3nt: TGTGCCACCAGCGGGCGCCTAGAAGGGGAGCTGTTTTTT
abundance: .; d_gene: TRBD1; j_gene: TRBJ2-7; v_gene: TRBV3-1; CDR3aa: CASSSRARGNTYEQYF; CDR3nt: TGTGCCAGCAGCTCAAGAGCCAGGGGGAACACCTACGAGCAGTACTTC
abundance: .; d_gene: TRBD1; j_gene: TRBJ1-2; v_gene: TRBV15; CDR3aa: CATRRPGQGGYTF; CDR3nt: TGTGCCACCAGACGACCGGGACAGGGTGGCTACACCTTC
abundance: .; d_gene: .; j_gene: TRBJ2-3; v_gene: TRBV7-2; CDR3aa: CASSLKGVLGTDTQYF; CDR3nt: TGTGCCAGCAGCCTCAAGGGCGTCCTAGGCACAGATACGCAGTATTTT
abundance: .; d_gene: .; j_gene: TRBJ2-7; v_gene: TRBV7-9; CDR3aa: CASSYGQLVNEQYF; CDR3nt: TGTGCCAGCAGCTACGGACAGCTGGTAAACGAGCAGTACTTC